Each of the 18 T cell receptor beta chains below was sequenced from the same sample in a study of human T cells and chemical hapten exposure. As for time point: pre-sensitization, week 0. The treatment denotes: therapeutic diphenylcyclopropenone sensitization with weekly scalp DPC. TCRdb re-called the RACE reads through MiXCR, storing one row per CDR3 protein. Of 35,000 to 50,000 distinct CDR3 sequences in the sample, 10% were seen once. The material was whole blood, obtained in connection with sensitization to the hapten diphenylcyclopropenone (DPC). These receptors were obtained from a man younger than 45 with alopecia areata. Some clones in this sample may be carry-over from other donors' samples.

This clonotype was observed at least ten times. The chain carries TRBV18 and TRBJ2-5; a weak D match, TRBD2 (7 bases). The germline V and J ends were trimmed by 5 bases and 3 bases, with 22 bases remaining between them. The CDR3 is 17 amino acids. Germline loops: CDR1 KGHSH, CDR2 LQKENI. The CDR3 sequence: CASSDYGGGLMKETQYF. The CDR3 DNA is TGTGCCAGCTCAGATTACGGAGGGGGACTAATGAAAGAGACCCAGTACTTC.

This clonotype appeared many times. This chain connects TRBV6-6 to TRBJ1-5, with D perhaps TRBD1 (6 bases). The CDR3 is 15 residues long. The germline gives CDR1 MNHNY, CDR2 SVGAGI (reference sequence). V gave up 7 bases and J gave up 3 bases, with 16 bases separating them. CDR3 loop: CASILGSGVNQPQHF. The CDR3 coding sequence is TGTGCCAGCATATTAGGTTCAGGGGTCAATCAGCCCCAGCATTTT.

V and J are TRBV10-2 and TRBJ2-3, with 12 bases lining up with TRBD2. Per germline, CDR1 WSHSY and CDR2 SAAADI. The CDR3 is 16 amino acids. V was clipped by 3 bases and J by 2 bases; unmatched bases: 3. CDR3 sequence reads: CASSETSGGLTDTQYF. The CDR3 region has the DNA TGCGCCAGCAGTGAAACTAGCGGGGGGCTCACAGATACGCAGTATTTT.

Many counts were recorded for this clonotype. The rearrangement uses TRBV9 and TRBJ1-6; D call uncertain. The V gene's germline CDR1 is SGDLS and CDR2 YYNGEE. The CDR3 spans 14 residues. The V end was cut by 0 bases, the J end by 8 bases, with 9 bases between. The CDR3 DNA is TGTGCCAGCAGCGTAGGGGGTTTCGATTCACCCCTCCACTTT. It specifies CASSVGGFDSPLHF.

Regarding this clonotype: A much more abundant neighbour one base away suggests this may be a read error. V usage is TRBV29-1 and J usage is TRBJ2-1, with D unclear. Germline CDR1 reads SQVTM; CDR2 reads ANQGSEA. The CDR3 is made up of 14 amino acids. The CDR3 here is CSVTGRISYNEQSF. Written as DNA, the CDR3 is TGCAGCGTCACCGGACGAATCTCCTACAATGAGCAGTCCTTC.

In this sample, this clonotype turned up a few times. This chain links TRBV20-1 with TRBJ2-1; 12 bases fit TRBD2. The length of the CDR3 is 16 residues. CDR1 and CDR2 from the germline V gene are DFQATT and SNEGSKA (reference sequence). The junction had 7 bases not matched to a gene; V was cut back by 2 bases and J by 5 bases. CDR3 DNA: TGCAGTGCTAGACTCATAACTAGCGGGAGGAACAATGAGCAGTTCTTC. It is translated as CSARLITSGRNNEQFF.

In regard to this clonotype: Since a much larger clone is just one base distant, this may be a read error. The chain carries TRBV7-2 and TRBJ2-1, with D tentatively TRBD1 or TRBD2 (5 bases each). Germline values: CDR1 SGHTA, CDR2 FQGNSA. This CDR3 is built from 16 residues. The CDR3 coding sequence is TGTGTCAGCAGCATAACCGGGACCTCTGCCTACAATGAGCAGTTCTTC. It is translated as CVSSITGTSAYNEQFF.

This clonotype came up many times. The rearrangement uses TRBV15 and TRBJ2-3; D perhaps matches TRBD2 (6 bases). The CDR3 is 15 residues long. Germline V gene data show CDR1 as LNHNV and CDR2 as YYDKDF (reference sequence). Trimming removed 5 bases at V and 0 bases at J, with 12 bases between. This CDR3 reads CATSLGGESTDTQYF. As DNA, the CDR3 is TGTGCCACCAGCCTCGGCGGGGAAAGCACAGATACGCAGTATTTT.

The chain is built from TRBV6-6 and TRBJ2-1; D may be TRBD1 (6 bases). V lost 4 bases to trimming and J lost 0 bases, with 13 bases between them. The CDR3 is made up of 16 amino acids. The germline V gene encodes CDR1 MNHNY and CDR2 SVGAGI (reference sequence). In nucleotides, the CDR3 is TGTGCCAGCAGTTCCACGGCGGACAGCTCCTACAATGAGCAGTTCTTC. It is translated as CASSSTADSSYNEQFF.

This clonotype was found many times. The J gene is TRBJ2-1, the V gene TRBV7-3; possible D gene TRBD2, 6 bases. The CDR3 spans 17 residues. Germline V lookup: CDR1 SGHTA, CDR2 FQGTGA. Deletions cut 2 bases from V and 0 bases from J, with 14 bases between. DNA of the CDR3: TGTGCCAGCAGCTTACTGGGGGGACGAGTCTCCTACAATGAGCAGTTCTTC. The encoded protein is CASSLLGGRVSYNEQFF.

This clonotype was seen at least ten times. The rearrangement uses TRBV11-2 and TRBJ1-4; unclear D gene. Germline loops: CDR1 SGHAT, CDR2 FQNNGV. The CDR3 runs to 16 residues. Trimming cost V 0 bases and J 0 bases, with 8 bases left between them. The CDR3 coding sequence is TGTGCCAGCAGCTTAGATGGGAGGTCAACTAATGAAAAACTGTTTTTT. Translation gives CASSLDGRSTNEKLFF. Drawing the rest from reference TRBV11-2 and TRBJ1-4, the complete variable domain is EAGVAQSPRYKIIEKRQSVAFWCNPISGHATLYWYQQILGQGPKLLIQFQNNGVVDDSQLPKDRFSAERLKGVDSTLKIQPAKLEDSAVYLCASSLDGRSTNEKLFFGSGTQLSVL.

Comments on this clonotype: A read error is possible here, since a much larger clone lies one base away. V usage is TRBV9 and J usage is TRBJ2-5; D gene unclear. The length of the CDR3 is 16 residues. V was trimmed by 0 bases and J by 0 bases, leaving 12 bases between them. The germline gives CDR1 SGDLS, CDR2 YYNGEE. CDR3 DNA sequence: TGTGCCAGCAGCGTAGACGTTTGGAGCGACCAAGAGACCCAGTACTTC. This codes for CASSVDVWSDQETQYF.

This chain connects TRBV5-1 to TRBJ2-7; D is uncertain. Germline CDR1 and CDR2: SGHRS and YFSETQ. Trimming took off 3 bases at V and 2 bases at J, with 12 bases between the two ends. The CDR3 length is 14 residues. The CDR3 region has the DNA TGCGCCAGCAGCTACGGACGAAGAACCTACGAGCAGTACTTC. It yields the protein CASSYGRRTYEQYF.

This clonotype showed up just a few times. V gene TRBV11-2 combines with J gene TRBJ1-6; a weak D match, TRBD1 (5 bases). The V end was cut by 0 bases, the J end by 4 bases, with 13 bases between. The CDR3 has 17 amino acids. Germline CDR1 is SGHAT and CDR2 is FQNNGV. CDR3: CASSLESETGYNSPLHF. In DNA form, the CDR3 reads TGTGCCAGCAGCTTAGAAAGTGAAACAGGATATAATTCACCCCTCCACTTT. Full variable domain (rest looked up from reference TRBV11-2 and TRBJ1-6): EAGVAQSPRYKIIEKRQSVAFWCNPISGHATLYWYQQILGQGPKLLIQFQNNGVVDDSQLPKDRFSAERLKGVDSTLKIQPAKLEDSAVYLCASSLESETGYNSPLHFGNGTRLTVT.

This chain joins TRBV4-3 and TRBJ2-1; no definite D call. The V end lost 0 bases, the J end lost 3 bases, and 12 bases lay between the germline ends. CDR3 length: 16 residues. Germline loops: CDR1 LGHNA, CDR2 YSLEER. The CDR3 bases are TGCGCCAGCAGCCAAGAAGCTCGGCAGCTCTACAATGAGCAGTTCTTC. Its protein product is CASSQEARQLYNEQFF.

The rearrangement uses TRBV11-3 and TRBJ1-6; D not resolved. CDR1 is SGHNT, CDR2 YENEEA, per germline. The V and J ends lost 1 base and 7 bases respectively, with 5 bases between them. The CDR3 spans 13 residues. The CDR3 reads CASSLGWNSPLHF. CDR3 nucleotides: TGTGCCAGCAGCTTAGGTTGGAATTCACCCCTCCACTTT.

This clonotype has only a few counts. The chain recombines TRBV7-2 with TRBJ1-5, with a weak D call TRBD1 (6 bases). V lost 2 bases and J lost 6, with 8 bases in between. Looked up from germline, CDR1 is SGHTA and CDR2 is FQGNSA. This CDR3 is built from 13 residues. The CDR3 protein is CASSLRQAQPQHF. CDR3 bases: TGTGCCAGCAGCTTACGACAGGCTCAGCCCCAGCATTTT.

This clonotype was counted a few times. The gene calls are TRBV29-1 and TRBJ2-5; D unresolved. Looked up from germline, CDR1 is SQVTM and CDR2 is ANQGSEA. The CDR3 totals 11 residues. V was clipped by 4 bases and J by 4 bases, with 7 bases between them. The CDR3 DNA follows: TGCAGCGTTGTGTTAGCAGAGACCCAGTACTTC. Translation: CSVVLAETQYF.